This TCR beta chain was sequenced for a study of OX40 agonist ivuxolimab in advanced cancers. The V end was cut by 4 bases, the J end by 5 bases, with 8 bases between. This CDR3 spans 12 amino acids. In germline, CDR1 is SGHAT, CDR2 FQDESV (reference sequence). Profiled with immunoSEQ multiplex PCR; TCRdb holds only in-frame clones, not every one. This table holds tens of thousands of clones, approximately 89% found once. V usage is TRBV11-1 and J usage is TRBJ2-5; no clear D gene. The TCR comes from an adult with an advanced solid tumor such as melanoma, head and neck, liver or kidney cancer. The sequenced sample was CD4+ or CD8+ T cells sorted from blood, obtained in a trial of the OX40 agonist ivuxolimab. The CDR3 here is CASSYSTETQYF. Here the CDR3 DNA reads TGTGCCAGCAGCTACTCGACGGAGACCCAGTACTTC. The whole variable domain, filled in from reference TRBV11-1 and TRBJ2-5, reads EAEVAQSPRYKITEKSQAVAFWCDPISGHATLYWYRQILGQGPELLVQFQDESVVDDSQLPKDRFSAERLKGVDSTLKIQPAELGDSAMYLCASSYSTETQYFGPGTRLLVL.